The 31 T cell receptor beta chains reported below all come from one sample, sequenced in a study of blood T cell repertoires in COVID-19. The data were produced by immunoSEQ multiplex PCR, yet TCRdb's version contains in-frame clones alone and is incomplete. Of roughly 100,000 clones listed, 75% to 95% are singletons. Sequencing used peripheral blood. These receptors all come from a man in his late teens or twenties with acute or convalescent COVID-19.

V gene TRBV7-2 combines with J gene TRBJ1-1; D is uncertain. The CDR3 is 15 residues long. Trimming stripped 4 bases from V and 0 bases from J, with 12 bases between. Germline loops: CDR1 SGHTA, CDR2 FQGNSA. CDR3 in amino acids: CASSSPYPLNTEAFF. In nucleotides, the CDR3 is TGTGCCAGCAGCTCTCCCTACCCCTTGAACACTGAAGCTTTCTTT.

The rearrangement uses TRBV5-4 and TRBJ2-1; 7 nucleotides align to TRBD2. CDR3 length: 16 residues. CDR1 SGHNT and CDR2 YYREEE come from the germline V gene (reference sequence). Trimming removed 3 bases from V and 2 bases from J; junction bases left unmatched: 8. For the CDR3, the DNA is TGTGCCAGCAGCTCTATACCGGGGGGAGCCTACAATGAGCAGTTCTTC. As protein: CASSSIPGGAYNEQFF.

The rearrangement joins TRBV7-4 to TRBJ1-1, with D uncertain. Germline V gene data show CDR1 as SGHVT and CDR2 as SQSDAQ. The CDR3 runs to 14 residues. The V and J ends lost 5 bases and 2 bases respectively, with 12 bases between them. The CDR3 DNA is TGTGCCAGCAGCCAATGGCCAGAAAACACTGAAGCTTTCTTT. It codes for CASSQWPENTEAFF.

The chain joins TRBV5-8 to TRBJ2-3; TRBD2 agrees at 15 bases. Germline trimming cut 3 bases from V and 2 bases from J; bases unmatched to any gene: 4. The V gene's germline CDR1 is SGHTS and CDR2 YDEGEE. This CDR3 has 17 residues. CDR3 amino acids: CASSSGTSGGYTDTQYF. The CDR3 coding sequence is TGTGCCAGCAGCTCCGGGACTAGCGGGGGGTACACAGATACGCAGTATTTT.

V usage is TRBV10-1 and J usage is TRBJ1-4; maybe TRBD1 (5 bases). The CDR3 length is 14 residues. Germline lookup yields CDR1 WNHNN and CDR2 SYGVQD (reference sequence). Trimming took off 2 bases at V and 8 bases at J, with 12 bases between the two ends. In nucleotides, the CDR3 is TGCGCCAGCAGTGAGGGGGCGCTGCAGGAAAAACTGTTTTTT. Its protein product is CASSEGALQEKLFF.

The chain combines TRBV27 with TRBJ2-7; a weak D match, TRBD2 (6 bases). Germline CDR1 reads MNHEY; CDR2 reads SMNVEV (reference sequence). V dropped 6 bases and J dropped 3 bases, with 9 bases sitting between them. The CDR3 consists of 12 residues. CDR3 sequence: CASSSGVYEQYF. The CDR3 DNA reads TGTGCCAGCAGCTCGGGAGTCTACGAGCAGTACTTC.

The rearrangement joins TRBV3-1 (or the pseudogene TRBV3-2) to TRBJ2-2; 9 bases agree with TRBD1. CDR3 size: 17 residues. The ends lost 0 bases at V and 4 bases at J; junction bases unmatched: 6. Germline CDR1 reads LGHDT; CDR2 reads YNNKEL (reference sequence). DNA for the CDR3: TGTGCCAGCAGCCAAGAACGGACAGGGGACCCCACCGGGGAGCTGTTTTTT. It is translated as CASSQERTGDPTGELFF.

The V and J genes are TRBV19 and TRBJ1-3, with D possibly matching TRBD1 (5 bases). The V end lost 5 bases, the J end lost 8 bases, and 16 bases lay between the germline ends. The CDR3 loop spans 14 amino acids. Looked up from germline, CDR1 is LNHDA and CDR2 is SQIVND (reference sequence). The CDR3 DNA is TGTGCCAGTAGTTCTACAGGCTACGAGGACACCATATATTTT. It yields the protein CASSSTGYEDTIYF. Looking up the rest from reference TRBV19 and TRBJ1-3 gives the full variable domain: DGGITQSPKYLFRKEGQNVTLSCEQNLNHDAMYWYRQDPGQGLRLIYYSQIVNDFQKGDIAEGYSVSREKKESFPLTVTSAQKNPTAFYLCASSSTGYEDTIYFGEGSWLTVV.

V gene TRBV19 combines with J gene TRBJ1-2, with a weak D call TRBD1 (6 bases). The CDR3 consists of 14 residues. Trimming took off 7 bases at V and 6 bases at J, with 18 bases between the two ends. Germline CDR1 reads LNHDA; CDR2 reads SQIVND (reference sequence). In DNA, the CDR3 is TGTGCCAGTACGGGTGCAGGGGCTTGGAATGGCTACACCTTC. Its protein is CASTGAGAWNGYTF.

This clone was recorded only once. This chain connects TRBV18 to TRBJ2-2, with D perhaps TRBD1 (5 bases). V was pared by 2 bases and J by 3 bases, with 7 bases between. CDR1 KGHSH and CDR2 LQKENI come from the germline V gene. This CDR3 spans 14 amino acids. CDR3 DNA: TGTGCCAGCTCACCAGACAGCTACACCGGGGAGCTGTTTTTT. It is translated as CASSPDSYTGELFF.

V and J are TRBV18 and TRBJ1-6; 8 bases are shared with TRBD1. This CDR3 spans 16 amino acids. Germline values: CDR1 KGHSH, CDR2 LQKENI. Unmatched junction bases numbered 6, after V lost 3 bases and J lost 5 bases. DNA for the CDR3: TGTGCCAGCTCACCTCGGGACAGGATTAATAATTCACCCCTCCACTTT. This translates into CASSPRDRINNSPLHF.

The chain combines TRBV13 with TRBJ1-1; weak D call: TRBD1 (6 bases). This CDR3 comprises 14 residues. Germline values: CDR1 PRHDT, CDR2 FYEKMQ (reference sequence). V was clipped by 2 bases and J by 7 bases, with 14 bases between them. CDR3 coding DNA: TGTGCCAGCAGCTTAAGTCTGGGGGCAGATGAAGCTTTCTTT. Its protein product is CASSLSLGADEAFF.

The genes are TRBV5-1 and TRBJ2-3; 9 nucleotides line up with TRBD1. With V trimmed by 8 bases and J by 0 bases, 4 bases remained unmatched. CDR1 SGHRS and CDR2 YFSETQ come from the germline V gene. The CDR3 runs 14 residues. The CDR3, as DNA: TGCGCCAGTTCGGACAGGGGCAGCACAGATACGCAGTATTTT. Residues: CASSDRGSTDTQYF. The whole variable domain, filled in from reference TRBV5-1 and TRBJ2-3, reads KAGVTQTPRYLIKTRGQQVTLSCSPISGHRSVSWYQQTPGQGLQFLFEYFSETQRNKGNFPGRFSGRQFSNSRSEMNVSTLELGDSALYLCASSDRGSTDTQYFGPGTRLTVL.

This sequence joins TRBV6-1 and TRBJ2-3, with 8 bases matching TRBD1. The germline gives CDR1 MNHNS, CDR2 SASEGT. The length of the CDR3 is 16 residues. The V and J ends lost 4 bases and 2 bases, in that order; junction bases with no gene match: 8. The CDR3 loop reads CASSASRDRFTDTQYF. In DNA form, the CDR3 reads TGTGCCAGCAGTGCCTCAAGGGACAGGTTCACAGATACGCAGTATTTT.

As DNA, the CDR3 is TGCGCCAGTAGGGACAGCATGAACACTGAAGCTTTCTTT. Amino acid sequence: CASRDSMNTEAFF. This rearrangement joins TRBV5-1 to TRBJ1-1, with 7 bases aligning to TRBD1. There are 13 residues in the CDR3. Trimming took 8 bases from V and 0 from J; bases not matched to a gene: 4. Germline-derived CDR1 and CDR2 are SGHRS and YFSETQ.

The chain combines TRBV5-6 with TRBJ1-2, with 11 bases matching TRBD1. V lost 0 bases to trimming and J lost 3 bases; unmatched junction nucleotides: 4. Germline V lookup: CDR1 SGHDT, CDR2 YYEEEE. The CDR3 totals 16 residues. The CDR3 here is CASSLAGTGGYYGYTF. The CDR3 nucleotides read TGTGCCAGCAGCTTGGCGGGGACAGGGGGTTACTATGGCTACACCTTC.

The chain employs TRBV1 and TRBJ1-2; the table's D call TRBD1 went unverified against the DNA. TRBV1 is described as a pseudogene. CDR3 length: 12 residues. For the CDR3, the DNA is TGCACCAGATACAGGCTCTTCTATGGCTACACCTTC. Translation gives CTRYRLFYGYTF.

The chain combines TRBV7-2 with TRBJ2-7; 10 nucleotides match TRBD1. Germline V lookup: CDR1 SGHTA, CDR2 FQGNSA. V shed 5 bases, J shed 4 bases, and the junction held 8 bases outside the gene matches. The CDR3 runs 15 residues. Written as DNA, the CDR3 is TGTGCCAGCAGCCGCAGACAGGGGGCGCCTTACGAGCAGTACTTC. This codes for CASSRRQGAPYEQYF.

This rearrangement joins TRBV2 to TRBJ1-3; possible D gene TRBD1, 6 bases. V dropped 5 bases and J dropped 4 bases, with 12 bases sitting between them. This CDR3 region has 14 residues. Germline CDR1 SNHLY, CDR2 FYNNEI. The CDR3 spells CASSKDSDGNTIYF. The CDR3 bases are TGTGCCAGCAGTAAGGACAGTGACGGAAACACCATATATTTT.

J is TRBJ2-7 and V is TRBV11-2; a weak D match, TRBD2 (7 bases). The ends were cut back, 3 bases at V and 2 bases at J, with 14 bases in the middle. In germline, CDR1 is SGHAT, CDR2 FQNNGV. The CDR3 spans 15 residues. The CDR3 DNA sequence: TGTGCCAGCAGCTTGGAAAGGGGGGGGGCCTACGAGCAGTACTTC. It translates to CASSLERGGAYEQYF.

V usage is TRBV4-1 and J usage is TRBJ1-1; TRBD1 might be the D (5 bases). The length of the CDR3 is 16 residues. V lost 0 bases, J lost 0 bases, and 11 bases lay in between. Germline-derived CDR1 and CDR2 are MGHRA and YSYEKL. The CDR3 region has the DNA TGCGCCAGCAGCCAAGATAGGGGCAGCATGAACACTGAAGCTTTCTTT. It yields the protein CASSQDRGSMNTEAFF.

The rearrangement joins TRBV6-5 to TRBJ1-2, with D possibly matching TRBD1 (6 bases). Trimming took 3 bases from V and 5 from J, leaving 13 bases between them. Germline CDR1 is MNHEY and CDR2 is SVGAGI. The CDR3 totals 14 residues. CDR3 DNA sequence: TGTGCCAGCAGTTATAATCGGGGACAATATGGCTACACCTTC. This gives the protein CASSYNRGQYGYTF.

The V gene is TRBV3-1 (or the pseudogene TRBV3-2), the J gene TRBJ1-1; TRBD1 aligns across 8 bases. This CDR3 has 13 residues. Germline CDR1 and CDR2: LGHDT and YNNKEL (reference sequence). V dropped 6 bases and J dropped 7; count of bases not matched to a gene: 7. CDR3 in amino acids: CASRDSGGREAFF. The CDR3, as DNA: TGTGCCAGCAGGGATTCAGGGGGCCGTGAAGCTTTCTTT.

The chain recombines TRBV27 with TRBJ1-5, with 9 bases aligning to TRBD1. The CDR3 sequence is 15 residues long. Germline values: CDR1 MNHEY, CDR2 SMNVEV (reference sequence). V gave up 7 bases and J gave up 0 bases; unmatched junction bases: 4. The CDR3 bases are TGTGCCAGCACCCGGACAGGGGCTAGCAATCAGCCCCAGCATTTT. It is translated as CASTRTGASNQPQHF.

J is TRBJ2-6 and V is TRBV5-8; 7 bases are a match to TRBD1. J lost 0 bases, V lost 3 bases, and 12 bases had no gene match. Germline CDR1 is SGHTS and CDR2 is YDEGEE. The length of the CDR3 is 19 residues. The CDR3 loop is CASSWARDRSSSGANVLTF. CDR3 DNA: TGTGCCAGCAGCTGGGCCCGGGACAGATCGAGCTCTGGGGCCAACGTCCTGACTTTC.

This chain uses TRBV7-9 with TRBJ2-1, with D perhaps TRBD2 (5 bases). The CDR3 consists of 13 residues. Germline CDR1 reads SEHNR; CDR2 reads FQNEAQ (reference sequence). The V end was cut by 4 bases, the J end by 6 bases, with 10 bases between. The CDR3 sequence: CASSSRVLNEQFF. Written as DNA, the CDR3 is TGTGCCAGCAGCTCGAGGGTGCTCAATGAGCAGTTCTTC.

V is TRBV2 and J is TRBJ2-5; a possible D gene is TRBD1 (6 bases). The CDR3 totals 13 residues. Germline assignment: CDR1 SNHLY and CDR2 FYNNEI. V was clipped by 5 bases and J by 2 bases, with 9 bases between them. CDR3 coding DNA: TGTGCCAGCAGTCGAGACAGGCAAGAGACCCAGTACTTC. It specifies CASSRDRQETQYF.

The chain has TRBV19 and TRBJ1-5; TRBD1 might be the D (5 bases). From germline, CDR1 is LNHDA and CDR2 SQIVND (reference sequence). CDR3 size: 15 residues. Trimming shortened V by 6 bases and J by 4 bases, and 16 bases separated the two germline ends. CDR3 nucleotide sequence: TGTGCCAGTAGATTGGGGGGGGTGCAAAATCAGCCCCAGCATTTT. Translation gives CASRLGGVQNQPQHF.

The chain employs TRBV19 and TRBJ2-5, with no clear D. The length of the CDR3 is 13 residues. V dropped 1 base and J dropped 4 bases, with 7 bases sitting between them. Germline lookup yields CDR1 LNHDA and CDR2 SQIVND (reference sequence). The DNA of the CDR3 is TGTGCCAGTAGTATAGGTCCCGGAGAGACCCAGTACTTC. Its translation: CASSIGPGETQYF.

The chain joins TRBV10-3 to TRBJ2-2, with TRBD2 identical over 10 bases. The CDR3 has 15 residues. Germline V gene data show CDR1 as ENHRY and CDR2 as SYGVKD. Unmatched junction bases numbered 4, after V lost 5 bases and J lost 4 bases. In nucleotides, the CDR3 is TGTGCCATCAGTAGCGGGGGGGATCTCACCGGGGAGCTGTTTTTT. It is translated as CAISSGGDLTGELFF.

The chain carries TRBV5-1 and TRBJ2-3; weak D call: TRBD1 (6 bases). Per the germline V gene, CDR1 is SGHRS and CDR2 is YFSETQ. The length of the CDR3 is 17 residues. V lost 3 bases and J 0 bases, leaving 17 bases between the germline ends. This chain's CDR3 is CASSSTYRVSSTDTQYF. The CDR3 bases are TGCGCCAGCAGCTCAACGTACAGGGTCTCCAGCACAGATACGCAGTATTTT. Full variable domain (remainder filled in from reference TRBV5-1 and TRBJ2-3): KAGVTQTPRYLIKTRGQQVTLSCSPISGHRSVSWYQQTPGQGLQFLFEYFSETQRNKGNFPGRFSGRQFSNSRSEMNVSTLELGDSALYLCASSSTYRVSSTDTQYFGPGTRLTVL.